These T cell receptor beta chains were read from a single sample in a study of T cell responses to AZD1222 COVID-19 vaccine. Profiling relied on immunoSEQ multiplex PCR, and the TCRdb table lists in-frame clones only, not all of them. The table has tens of thousands of clones, approximately 91% seen once. Here the sequenced sample was peripheral blood, taken on day 0 of AZD1222 vaccination. These receptors originate from an adult in good health. Each CDR3 is given with its conserved first and last residue.

len,v_gene,CDR3aa
15,TRBV6-5,CASSYRGYSGNTIYF
18,TRBV27,CASIITGTGSPSNQPQHF
15,TRBV18,CASSTSTNMNTEAFF
14,TRBV6-2/TRBV6-3,CASSYGSGNYEQYF
13,TRBV29-1,CSAIRGRNGELFF
14,TRBV5-1,CASSPAGTGNTIYF
17,TRBV7-2,CASSFFLRTSGTGELFF
12,TRBV28,CASTSGTQPQHF
12,TRBV30,CAWSPTKDTQYF
15,TRBV7-9,CASSRRGVTNYGYTF